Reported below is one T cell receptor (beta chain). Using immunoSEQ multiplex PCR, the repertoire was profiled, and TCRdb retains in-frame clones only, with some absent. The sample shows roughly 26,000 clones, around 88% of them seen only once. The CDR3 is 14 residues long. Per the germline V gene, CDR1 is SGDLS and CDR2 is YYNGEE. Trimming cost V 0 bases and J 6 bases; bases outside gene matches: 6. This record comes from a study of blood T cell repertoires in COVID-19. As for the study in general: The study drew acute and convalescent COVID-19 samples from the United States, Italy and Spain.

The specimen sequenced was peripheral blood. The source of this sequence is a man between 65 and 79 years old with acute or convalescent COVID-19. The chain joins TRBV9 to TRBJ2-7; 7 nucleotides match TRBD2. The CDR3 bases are TGTGCCAGCAGCGTAGGGACTAGACCCTCCGAGCAGTACTTC. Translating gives CASSVGTRPSEQYF.